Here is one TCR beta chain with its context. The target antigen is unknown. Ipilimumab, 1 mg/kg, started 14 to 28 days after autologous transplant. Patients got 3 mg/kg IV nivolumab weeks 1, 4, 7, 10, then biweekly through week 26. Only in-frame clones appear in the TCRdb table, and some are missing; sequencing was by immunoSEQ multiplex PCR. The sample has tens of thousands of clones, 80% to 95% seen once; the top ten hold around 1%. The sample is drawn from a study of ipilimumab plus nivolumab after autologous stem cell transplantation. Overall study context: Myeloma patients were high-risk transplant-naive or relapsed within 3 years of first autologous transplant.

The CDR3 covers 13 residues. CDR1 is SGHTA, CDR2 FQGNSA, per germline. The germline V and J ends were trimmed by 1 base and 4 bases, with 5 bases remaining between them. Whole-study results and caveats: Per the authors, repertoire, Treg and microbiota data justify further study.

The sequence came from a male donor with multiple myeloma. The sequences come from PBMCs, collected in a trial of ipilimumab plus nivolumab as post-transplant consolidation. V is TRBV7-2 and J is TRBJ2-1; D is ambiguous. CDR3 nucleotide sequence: TGTGCCAGCAGCTTAGGGGCATACAATGAGCAGTTCTTC. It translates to CASSLGAYNEQFF.